This T cell receptor beta chain derives from a study of blood T cell repertoires in COVID-19. Study information: Sources were T cells, B-cell-depleted T cells, or PBMCs; the material itself was cDNA or gDNA.

Generated by immunoSEQ multiplex PCR, the TCRdb table keeps only in-frame clones and is missing some. The sample carries more than 150,000 clones, 80% recorded once. Looked up from germline, CDR1 is MDHEN and CDR2 is SYDVKM. The V gene lost 6 bases and the J gene lost 7 bases, with 10 bases spanning the gap. CDR3 length: 13 amino acids. Sequencing was carried out using peripheral blood. This chain links TRBV28 with TRBJ1-6, with unresolved D. This receptor was obtained from a man aged 60 to 75 with acute or convalescent COVID-19. CDR3 sequence reads: CASSTIGNSPLHF. As DNA, the CDR3 is TGTGCCAGCAGCACTATAGGAAATTCACCCCTCCACTTT.